The clone carrying this T cell receptor (beta chain) was seen repeatedly, ten times or more. CDR1 is MDHEN and CDR2 is SYDVKM in the germline V gene. Trimming shortened V by 6 bases and J by 0 bases, and 14 bases separated the two germline ends. The CDR3 is 15 residues long. This sample is drawn from a study of kidney transplant recipient with SARS-CoV-2 infection. TCRdb re-derived calls from the reads in MiXCR, one entry per CDR3 protein. The sample lists 250,000 or so distinct CDR3 sequences, around 30% occurring once. The TCR sequence derives from a male patient aged 25-45 years who had COVID-19 and was a kidney transplant recipient. Part of the T cell pool may stem from the graft donor. The chain carries TRBV28 and TRBJ1-2; D ambiguous. The specimen was a blood sample, collected at baseline and between days 110 and 120 from a kidney transplant recipient. The CDR3 region is CASRPVPGPNYGYTF. The CDR3 coding sequence is TGTGCCAGCAGGCCAGTCCCGGGTCCTAACTATGGCTACACCTTC.